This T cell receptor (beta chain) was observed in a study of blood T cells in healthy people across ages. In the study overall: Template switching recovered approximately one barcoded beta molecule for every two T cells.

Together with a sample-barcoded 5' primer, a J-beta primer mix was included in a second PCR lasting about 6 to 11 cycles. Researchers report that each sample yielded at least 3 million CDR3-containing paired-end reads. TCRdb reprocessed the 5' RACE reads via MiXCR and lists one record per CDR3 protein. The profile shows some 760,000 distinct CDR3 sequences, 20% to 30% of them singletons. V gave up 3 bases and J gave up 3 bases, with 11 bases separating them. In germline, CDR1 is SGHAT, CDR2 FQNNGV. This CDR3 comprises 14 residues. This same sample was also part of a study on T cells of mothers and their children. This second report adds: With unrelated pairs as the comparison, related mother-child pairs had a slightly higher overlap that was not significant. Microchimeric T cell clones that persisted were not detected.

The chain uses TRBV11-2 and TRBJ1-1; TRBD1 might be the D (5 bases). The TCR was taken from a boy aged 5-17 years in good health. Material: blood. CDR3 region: CASSLDRQYTEAFF. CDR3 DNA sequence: TGTGCCAGCAGCTTGGATAGACAGTACACTGAAGCTTTCTTT.